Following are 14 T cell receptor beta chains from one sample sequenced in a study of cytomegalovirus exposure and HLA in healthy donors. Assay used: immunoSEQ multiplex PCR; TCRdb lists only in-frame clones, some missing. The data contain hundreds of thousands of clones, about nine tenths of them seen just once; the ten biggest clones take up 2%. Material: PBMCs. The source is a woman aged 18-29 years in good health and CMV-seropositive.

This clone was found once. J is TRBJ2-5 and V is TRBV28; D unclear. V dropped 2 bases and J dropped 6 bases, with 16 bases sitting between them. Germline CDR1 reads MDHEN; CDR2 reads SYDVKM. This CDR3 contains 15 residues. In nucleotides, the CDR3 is TGTGCCAGCAGTTTACTTCCCACTTCCGCCAAGACCCAGTACTTC. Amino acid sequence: CASSLLPTSAKTQYF.

CDR3 protein: CASSVGTLRREFYNEQFF. The CDR3 nucleotides are TGTGCCAGCAGCGTAGGAACTTTGAGGCGGGAGTTTTACAATGAGCAGTTCTTC. The V and J genes are TRBV9 and TRBJ2-1; 7 nucleotides align to TRBD2. V was pared by 0 bases and J by 4 bases, with 13 bases of the junction left unmatched. The CDR3 extends over 18 amino acids. Looked up from germline, CDR1 is SGDLS and CDR2 is YYNGEE.

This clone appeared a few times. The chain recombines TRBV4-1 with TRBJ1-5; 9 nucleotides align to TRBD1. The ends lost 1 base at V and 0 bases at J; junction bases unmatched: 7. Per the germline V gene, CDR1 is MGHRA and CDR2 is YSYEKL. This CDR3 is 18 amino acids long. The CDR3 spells CASSQGRTGDYSNQPQHF. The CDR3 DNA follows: TGCGCCAGCAGCCAAGGAAGGACAGGGGATTATAGCAATCAGCCCCAGCATTTT.

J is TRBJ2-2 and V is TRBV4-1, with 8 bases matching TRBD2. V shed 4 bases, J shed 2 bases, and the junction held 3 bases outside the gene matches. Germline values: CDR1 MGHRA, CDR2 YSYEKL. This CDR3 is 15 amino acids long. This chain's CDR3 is CASSPGGANTGELFF. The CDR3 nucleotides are TGCGCCAGCAGCCCGGGAGGGGCAAACACCGGGGAGCTGTTTTTT.

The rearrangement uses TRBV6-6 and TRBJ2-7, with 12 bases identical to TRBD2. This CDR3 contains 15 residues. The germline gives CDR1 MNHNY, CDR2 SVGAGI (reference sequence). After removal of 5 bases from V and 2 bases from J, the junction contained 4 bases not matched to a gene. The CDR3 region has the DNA TGTGCCAGCAGTAAGACTAGCGGGAGAGCCTACGAGCAGTACTTC. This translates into CASSKTSGRAYEQYF.

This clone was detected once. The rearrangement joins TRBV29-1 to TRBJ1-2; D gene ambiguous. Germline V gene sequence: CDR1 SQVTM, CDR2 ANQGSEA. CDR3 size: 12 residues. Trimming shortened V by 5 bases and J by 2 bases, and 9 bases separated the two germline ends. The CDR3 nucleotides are TGCAGCGTTTCAGTACAGAACTATGGCTACACCTTC. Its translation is CSVSVQNYGYTF.

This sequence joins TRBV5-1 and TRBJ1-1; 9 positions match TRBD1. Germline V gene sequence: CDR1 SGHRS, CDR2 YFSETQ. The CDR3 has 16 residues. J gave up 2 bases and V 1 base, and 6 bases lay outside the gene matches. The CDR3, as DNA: TGCGCCAGCAGCTTGTCAGGACAGGGGAGAAACACTGAAGCTTTCTTT. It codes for CASSLSGQGRNTEAFF. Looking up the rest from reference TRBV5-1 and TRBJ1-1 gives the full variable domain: KAGVTQTPRYLIKTRGQQVTLSCSPISGHRSVSWYQQTPGQGLQFLFEYFSETQRNKGNFPGRFSGRQFSNSRSEMNVSTLELGDSALYLCASSLSGQGRNTEAFFGQGTRLTVV.

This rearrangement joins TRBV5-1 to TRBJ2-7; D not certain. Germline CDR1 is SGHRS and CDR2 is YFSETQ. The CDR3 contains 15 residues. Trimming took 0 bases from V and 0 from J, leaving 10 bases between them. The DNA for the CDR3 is TGCGCCAGCAGCTTGGGAAGCAACCCCTCCTACGAGCAGTACTTC. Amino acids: CASSLGSNPSYEQYF.

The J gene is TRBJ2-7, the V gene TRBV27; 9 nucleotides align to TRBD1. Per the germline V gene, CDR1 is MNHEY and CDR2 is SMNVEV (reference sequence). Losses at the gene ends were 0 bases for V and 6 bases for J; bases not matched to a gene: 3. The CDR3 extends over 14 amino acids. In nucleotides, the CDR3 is TGTGCCAGCAGTTTATCCGGGACAGGGTCCGAGCAGTACTTC. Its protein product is CASSLSGTGSEQYF.

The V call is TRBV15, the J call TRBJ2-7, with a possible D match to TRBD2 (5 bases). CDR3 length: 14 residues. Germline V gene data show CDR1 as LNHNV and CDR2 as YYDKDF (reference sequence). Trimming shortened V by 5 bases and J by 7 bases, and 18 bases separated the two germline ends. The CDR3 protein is CATSGYGGMREQYF. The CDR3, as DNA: TGTGCCACCAGCGGGTACGGAGGAATGAGGGAGCAGTACTTC.

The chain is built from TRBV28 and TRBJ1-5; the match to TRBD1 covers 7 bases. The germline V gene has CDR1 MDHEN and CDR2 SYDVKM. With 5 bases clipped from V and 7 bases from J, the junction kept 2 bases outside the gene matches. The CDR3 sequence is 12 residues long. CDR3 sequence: CASSPGGQPQHF. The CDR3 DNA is TGTGCCAGCAGTCCAGGGGGGCAGCCCCAGCATTTT.

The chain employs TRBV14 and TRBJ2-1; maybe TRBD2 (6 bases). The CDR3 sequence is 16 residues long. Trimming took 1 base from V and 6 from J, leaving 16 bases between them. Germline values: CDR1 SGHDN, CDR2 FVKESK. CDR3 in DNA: TGTGCCAGCAGCCAAGCGGGGGAGTGGCTCTTCAATGAGCAGTTCTTC. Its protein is CASSQAGEWLFNEQFF.

The CDR3 is CASSPTGQGFNYGYTF. The CDR3 bases are TGTGCCAGCTCACCAACGGGTCAGGGATTTAACTATGGCTACACCTTC. The J gene is TRBJ1-2, the V gene TRBV18; a weak D match, TRBD1 (5 bases). V dropped 2 bases and J dropped 1 base, with 14 bases sitting between them. CDR3 length equals 16 residues. Germline lookup yields CDR1 KGHSH and CDR2 LQKENI.

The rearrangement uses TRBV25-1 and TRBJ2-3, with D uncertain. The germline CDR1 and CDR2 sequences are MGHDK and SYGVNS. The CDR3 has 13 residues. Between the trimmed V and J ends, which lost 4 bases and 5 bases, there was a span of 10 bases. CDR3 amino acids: CASSGRNQDTQYF. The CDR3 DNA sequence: TGTGCCAGCAGTGGGAGAAACCAAGATACGCAGTATTTT.